The 26 T cell receptor beta chains below all came from one sample that was sequenced in a study of technical replicates of blood from several donors. Data came from immunoSEQ multiplex PCR; TCRdb stores just in-frame clones and leaves some out. The sample lists 74,000 or so clones, just over 95% occurring once. The sample comprised T cells isolated from PBMCs. The receptors derive from a human donor in good health.

The chain carries TRBV2 and TRBJ2-5, with 7 nucleotides matching TRBD1. The germline CDR1 and CDR2 sequences are SNHLY and FYNNEI. V lost 10 bases, J lost 4 bases, and 6 bases stayed unmatched. The CDR3 length is 12 residues. The CDR3 nucleotides read TGTGCCACTGCGACAGGGACAGAGACCCAGTACTTC. It codes for CATATGTETQYF. Full variable domain (remainder filled in from reference TRBV2 and TRBJ2-5): EPEVTQTPSHQVTQMGQEVILRCVPISNHLYFYWYRQILGQKVEFLVSFYNNEISEKSEIFDDQFSVERPDGSNFTLKIRSTKLEDSAMYFCATATGTETQYFGPGTRLLVL.

The chain's CDR3 is CRGGVRRQETQYF. CDR3 DNA: TGTCGGGGGGGGGTTAGGCGCCAAGAGACCCAGTACTTC. This sequence joins TRBV6-6 and TRBJ2-5; 8 nucleotides align to TRBD2. The CDR3 spans 13 residues. Germline V gene lookup returns CDR1 MNHNY and CDR2 SVGAGI (reference sequence).

As DNA, the CDR3 is TGTGCCAGCAGCCCCGAGGGACAGGGGATGACTGAAGCTTTCTTT. Amino acid sequence: CASSPEGQGMTEAFF. The chain couples TRBV6-4 to TRBJ1-1; the match to TRBD1 covers 10 bases. The V segment lost 6 bases and the J segment 5 bases; nucleotides outside the gene matches: 9. The CDR3 sequence is 15 residues long. Germline V gene data show CDR1 as MRHNA and CDR2 as SNTAGT.

This sequence joins TRBV6-1 and TRBJ2-7; perhaps TRBD2 as D (5 bases). With 10 bases removed from V and 3 bases from J, the gap between germline ends came to 13 bases. CDR3 size: 12 residues. The V gene's germline CDR1 is MNHNS and CDR2 SASEGT. CDR3 residues: CATTGEGYEQYF. CDR3 DNA: TGTGCCACCACCGGAGAGGGCTACGAGCAGTACTTC.

The chain combines TRBV11-2 with TRBJ2-1; 8 nucleotides align to TRBD2. The CDR3 is 17 residues long. Germline CDR1 SGHAT, CDR2 FQNNGV. Unmatched junction bases numbered 17, after V lost 5 bases and J lost 8 bases. The DNA of the CDR3 is TGTGCCAGCAGCCCCGGAGTAGCGGGGTGGATGGGTTATGAGCAGTTCTTC. This gives the protein CASSPGVAGWMGYEQFF.

This chain joins TRBV11-3 and TRBJ2-2, with 7 bases identical to TRBD1. Germline V gives CDR1 SGHNT, CDR2 YENEEA. The CDR3 is 17 residues long. V trimming: 3 bases; J trimming: 0 bases; junction bases outside the gene matches: 7. In nucleotides, the CDR3 is TGTGCCAGCAGCTTCGGGTTAGGGACAGCGAACACCGGGGAGCTGTTTTTT. This translates into CASSFGLGTANTGELFF.

The V call is TRBV5-1, the J call TRBJ1-2, with 10 bases aligning to TRBD1. CDR1 is SGHRS and CDR2 is YFSETQ in the germline V gene. Germline trimming cut 0 bases from V and 7 bases from J; bases unmatched to any gene: 3. CDR3 size: 14 residues. Here the CDR3 reads CASSLGDRGFGYTF. CDR3 DNA sequence: TGCGCCAGCAGCTTGGGGGACAGGGGATTTGGCTACACCTTC.

The rearrangement links TRBV7-8 to TRBJ1-4, with 8 nucleotides matching TRBD1. V lost 5 bases to trimming and J lost 1 base; unmatched junction nucleotides: 6. This CDR3 spans 16 amino acids. Germline V CDR1 and CDR2: SGHVS, FQNEAQ. The CDR3 DNA follows: TGTGCCAGCAGCCGGGACAGGAGAATAACTAATGAAAAACTGTTTTTT. Encoded protein: CASSRDRRITNEKLFF. Variable domain in full (rest from reference TRBV7-8 and TRBJ1-4): GAGVSQSPRYKVAKRGQDVALRCDPISGHVSLFWYQQALGQGPEFLTYFQNEAQLDKSGLPSDRFFAERPEGSVSTLKIQRTQQEDSAVYLCASSRDRRITNEKLFFGSGTQLSVL.

The V call is TRBV5-1, the J call TRBJ1-4, with TRBD1 as a possible D gene (6 bases). The CDR3 has 18 residues. With 4 bases removed from V and 5 bases from J, the gap between germline ends came to 24 bases. Germline V gene data show CDR1 as SGHRS and CDR2 as YFSETQ. For the CDR3, the DNA is TGCGCCAGCAGCCAATCCAACAGGGATGGGGGCCTAAATGAAAAACTGTTTTTT. Amino acids: CASSQSNRDGGLNEKLFF.

In the case of this clone: Distinct nucleotide sequences in the sample also encode this CDR3. The CDR3 spells CASSLDRGNEKLFF. CDR3 in DNA: TGTGCCAGCAGCTTGGACAGGGGCAATGAAAAACTGTTTTTT. The J gene is TRBJ1-4, the V gene TRBV7-6; 9 bases align to TRBD1. The CDR3 contains 14 residues. CDR1 is SGHVS, CDR2 FNYEAQ, per germline. The junction had 1 base not matched to a gene; V was cut back by 3 bases and J by 5 bases.

V is TRBV29-1 and J is TRBJ2-5, with TRBD2 as a possible D gene (6 bases). This CDR3 comprises 15 residues. The germline CDR1 and CDR2 sequences are SQVTM and ANQGSEA. Trimming stripped 1 base from V and 4 bases from J, with 16 bases between. The CDR3 nucleotides are TGCAGCGTTGAAGCCCCTGGTGGGGGGAGAGAGACCCAGTACTTC. This translates into CSVEAPGGGRETQYF. The entire variable domain, with the rest obtained from reference TRBV29-1 and TRBJ2-5, is as follows: SAVISQKPSRDICQRGTSLTIQCQVDSQVTMMFWYRQQPGQSLTLIATANQGSEATYESGFVIDKFPISRPNLTFSTLTVSNMSPEDSSIYLCSVEAPGGGRETQYFGPGTRLLVL.

The V and J genes are TRBV27 and TRBJ2-7; TRBD2 matches 9 bases. CDR1 and CDR2 (germline): MNHEY, SMNVEV (reference sequence). The V segment lost 8 bases and the J segment 2 bases; nucleotides outside the gene matches: 7. This CDR3 is built from 14 residues. DNA of the CDR3: TGTGCCAGCGTAATGACTAGCGGAACCTACGAGCAGTACTTC. It yields the protein CASVMTSGTYEQYF.

This chain joins TRBV29-1 and TRBJ2-1; 9 bases line up with TRBD2. The CDR3 spans 13 residues. V shed 5 bases, J shed 9 bases, and the junction held 8 bases outside the gene matches. CDR1 is SQVTM and CDR2 is ANQGSEA in the germline V gene. CDR3 DNA sequence: TGCAGCGTTAACGCGGGAGGGGTGGGTGAGCAGTTCTTC. Translation gives CSVNAGGVGEQFF.

V is TRBV7-9 and J is TRBJ2-6; a possible D gene is TRBD1 (6 bases). V was cut by 5 bases and J by 4 bases, with 21 bases left in between. CDR1 is SEHNR, CDR2 FQNEAQ, per germline (reference sequence). The CDR3 is 18 amino acids. Written as DNA, the CDR3 is TGTGCCAGCAGCCCCCCCAGGGGTAGGGCCGGCGGGGCCAACGTCCTGACTTTC. Translated: CASSPPRGRAGGANVLTF.

This clone appeared a single time. This rearrangement joins TRBV4-1 to TRBJ2-7, with TRBD1 identical over 12 bases. After removal of 3 bases from V and 5 bases from J, the junction contained 8 bases not matched to a gene. Per germline, CDR1 MGHRA and CDR2 YSYEKL. This CDR3 is 16 amino acids long. The CDR3 sequence is CASSHSPGTGGHEQYF. CDR3 nucleotide sequence: TGCGCCAGCAGCCATTCGCCCGGGACAGGGGGCCACGAGCAGTACTTC.

The chain combines TRBV11-1 with TRBJ2-1; perhaps TRBD2 as D (6 bases). Trimming took 2 bases from V and 2 from J, leaving 10 bases between them. CDR3 length equals 15 residues. Germline CDR1 SGHAT, CDR2 FQDESV (reference sequence). CDR3 bases: TGTGCCAGCAGCTTACTGCGGACTACCTACAATGAGCAGTTCTTC. Protein: CASSLLRTTYNEQFF.

The chain uses TRBV2 and TRBJ1-2; possibly TRBD1 for D (5 bases). CDR3 length: 11 amino acids. Trimming removed 5 bases from V and 7 bases from J, with 8 bases in between. The germline CDR1 and CDR2 sequences are SNHLY and FYNNEI. This chain's CDR3 is CASSPTGGYTF. CDR3 coding DNA: TGTGCCAGCAGTCCAACAGGTGGCTACACCTTC.

The chain couples TRBV4-1 to TRBJ2-7, with 7 bases matching TRBD2. The CDR3 loop spans 14 amino acids. V was pared by 4 bases and J by 9 bases, with 12 bases of the junction left unmatched. CDR1 and CDR2 from the germline V gene are MGHRA and YSYEKL. The CDR3 DNA sequence: TGCGCCAGCAGCCTCCCCTGGTCCCCGGGGGGGCAGTACTTC. Its translation is CASSLPWSPGGQYF.

A single count supports this clone. The chain has TRBV4-1 and TRBJ2-3, with 11 bases aligning to TRBD2. The CDR3 has 16 residues. Germline CDR1 MGHRA, CDR2 YSYEKL. Germline trimming cut 3 bases from V and 8 bases from J; bases unmatched to any gene: 10. This chain's CDR3 is CASSHNSGTSGGTQYF. The CDR3 bases are TGCGCCAGCAGCCACAACTCCGGGACTAGCGGTGGTACGCAGTATTTT.

The chain joins TRBV2 to TRBJ1-2; 8 bases agree with TRBD1. This CDR3 region has 15 residues. V gave up 2 bases and J gave up 3 bases; unmatched junction bases: 5. Germline-derived CDR1 and CDR2 are SNHLY and FYNNEI. In DNA form, the CDR3 reads TGTGCCAGCAGTGAATGGACAGGGAAACACTATGGCTACACCTTC. Translating it yields CASSEWTGKHYGYTF.

The chain recombines TRBV28 with TRBJ1-4; possibly TRBD1 for D (5 bases). The CDR3 spans 16 residues. The V gene's germline CDR1 is MDHEN and CDR2 SYDVKM. With 4 bases removed from V and 8 bases from J, the gap between germline ends came to 20 bases. The CDR3 nucleotides are TGTGCCAGCAGTTCTCCGGGAGCGGGGGGAGAGGAAAAACTGTTTTTT. Amino acids: CASSSPGAGGEEKLFF.

The sample holds one count of this clone. V is TRBV30 and J is TRBJ2-1, with 8 bases that match TRBD1. Germline V gives CDR1 GTSNPN, CDR2 SVGIG (reference sequence). CDR3 length equals 14 residues. Unmatched junction bases numbered 1, after V lost 1 base and J lost 2 bases. The CDR3 nucleotides read TGTGCCTGGAGTGCGGGACAGGCCTACAATGAGCAGTTCTTC. It specifies CAWSAGQAYNEQFF.

This clone was counted once. V usage is TRBV28 and J usage is TRBJ2-7; D is perhaps TRBD1 (5 bases). CDR1 is MDHEN and CDR2 is SYDVKM in the germline V gene. This CDR3 region has 13 residues. Trimming cost V 5 bases and J 1 base, with 9 bases left between them. The CDR3 sequence: CASSITGSYEQYF. CDR3 in DNA: TGTGCCAGCAGTATAACAGGTTCCTACGAGCAGTACTTC.

The J gene is TRBJ1-1, the V gene TRBV9; TRBD1 matches 7 bases. In germline, CDR1 is SGDLS, CDR2 YYNGEE. The CDR3 covers 18 residues. V shed 3 bases, J shed 4 bases, and the junction held 18 bases outside the gene matches. The CDR3 loop reads CASSDPRDRHELSTEAFF. Here the CDR3 DNA reads TGTGCCAGCAGCGATCCGAGGGACAGACATGAACTGAGCACTGAAGCTTTCTTT.

The chain employs TRBV7-3 and TRBJ1-1; 9 bases are shared with TRBD1. CDR3 length: 15 residues. Germline loops: CDR1 SGHTA, CDR2 FQGTGA. J was trimmed by 1 base and V by 5 bases; bases with no gene match: 5. CDR3 in DNA: TGTGCCAGCAGCAGCACGGGACAGGGGAACACTGAAGCTTTCTTT. Protein product: CASSSTGQGNTEAFF.

The genes are TRBV11-3 and TRBJ2-7; D gene ambiguous. The CDR3 spans 13 residues. CDR1 SGHNT and CDR2 YENEEA come from the germline V gene. Trimming took 3 bases from V and 3 from J, leaving 9 bases between them. The CDR3, as DNA: TGTGCCAGCAGCTTGAATAGAGACTACGAGCAGTACTTC. Translating gives CASSLNRDYEQYF.